Following are 23 T cell receptor beta chains from one sample sequenced in a study of T cell responses to AZD1222 COVID-19 vaccine. TCRdb's table, derived via immunoSEQ multiplex PCR, lists solely in-frame clones and lacks some. The sample contains about 150,000 clones, about 88% of which appear only once. This specimen consisted of peripheral blood, obtained on day 0 of AZD1222 vaccination. The receptors come from an adult in good health.

The V gene is TRBV7-6, the J gene TRBJ1-5; unclear D gene. The CDR3 runs to 15 residues. The germline V gene encodes CDR1 SGHVS and CDR2 FNYEAQ. V was pared by 1 base and J by 4 bases, with 11 bases between. In nucleotides, the CDR3 is TGTGCCAGCAGCTTAGGTCCCGGAACAAATCAGCCCCAGCATTTT. Its protein product is CASSLGPGTNQPQHF.

The chain links TRBV3-1 (or the pseudogene TRBV3-2) to TRBJ1-1; no clear D. Germline V CDR1 and CDR2: LGHDT, YNNKEL (reference sequence). Trimming removed 2 bases at V and 1 base at J, with 8 bases between. CDR3 size: 14 residues. The CDR3 DNA follows: TGTGCCAGCAGCCAACTGACGGGGAACACTGAAGCTTTCTTT. Protein sequence: CASSQLTGNTEAFF.

In this sample, this clone turned up a few times. V usage is TRBV6-6 and J usage is TRBJ1-2, with 9 bases identical to TRBD1. The V segment lost 5 bases and the J segment 8 bases; nucleotides outside the gene matches: 12. The CDR3 extends over 15 amino acids. Per germline, CDR1 MNHNY and CDR2 SVGAGI (reference sequence). CDR3 loop: CASSPLLTGGEGYTF. CDR3 bases: TGTGCCAGCAGTCCCTTATTAACAGGGGGCGAGGGCTACACCTTC.

The gene calls are TRBV7-2 and TRBJ2-7; 7 nucleotides agree with TRBD1. CDR1 and CDR2 (germline): SGHTA, FQGNSA. Trimming at V came to 5 bases and at J to 9 bases, leaving 16 bases not matched to a gene. The CDR3 covers 15 residues. The CDR3 spells CASSQGQPMFYGQYF. CDR3 DNA: TGTGCCAGCAGCCAGGGACAGCCCATGTTTTATGGGCAGTACTTC.

Notes on this clone: A much larger clone differs from this one at a single base, so this may be a read error. Distinct nucleotide sequences in the sample also encode this CDR3. The rearrangement joins TRBV27 to TRBJ2-2; no reliable D call. From germline, CDR1 is MNHEY and CDR2 SMNVEV (reference sequence). V lost 3 bases, J lost 2 bases, and 1 base lay in between. The length of the CDR3 is 12 residues. CDR3 in amino acids: CASSFNTGELFF. CDR3 DNA sequence: TGTGCCAGCAGTTTCAACACCGGGGAGCTGTTTTTT.

The chain combines TRBV7-8 with TRBJ2-1; perhaps TRBD2 as D (6 bases). V dropped 7 bases and J dropped 4 bases, with 11 bases sitting between them. The CDR3 is 13 residues long. Germline V lookup: CDR1 SGHVS, CDR2 FQNEAQ. The CDR3 protein is CASTKRVYNEQFF. The CDR3 DNA follows: TGTGCCAGCACGAAGCGGGTTTACAATGAGCAGTTCTTC.

The rearrangement joins TRBV3-1 (or the pseudogene TRBV3-2) to TRBJ2-7; D not resolved. The germline gives CDR1 LGHDT, CDR2 YNNKEL (reference sequence). Deletions cut 0 bases from V and 4 bases from J, with 19 bases between. This CDR3 comprises 17 residues. The chain's CDR3 is CASSQDRGKRRLYEQYF. The CDR3 DNA follows: TGTGCCAGCAGCCAAGATCGTGGGAAGCGTCGTTTATACGAGCAGTACTTC.

J is TRBJ1-1 and V is TRBV5-5; tentatively, D is TRBD1 (6 bases). The CDR3 totals 15 residues. CDR1 and CDR2 (germline): SGHKS, YYEKEE (reference sequence). The ends were cut back, 1 base at V and 2 bases at J, with 12 bases in the middle. The CDR3 spells CASSLNRVGNTEAFF. The DNA of the CDR3 is TGTGCCAGCAGCTTGAACAGGGTGGGCAACACTGAAGCTTTCTTT.

The CDR3 is CASSLAGAGSTEAFF. In nucleotides, the CDR3 is TGTGCCAGCAGCTTAGCGGGGGCAGGCAGCACTGAAGCTTTCTTT. The V gene is TRBV7-2, the J gene TRBJ1-1, with D maybe TRBD1 (6 bases). CDR3 size: 15 residues. Trimming pared 0 bases from V and 4 bases from J, leaving 12 bases between. Looked up from germline, CDR1 is SGHTA and CDR2 is FQGNSA. The full variable domain, its missing parts supplied by reference TRBV7-2 and TRBJ1-1, is GAGVSQSPSNKVTEKGKDVELRCDPISGHTALYWYRQSLGQGLEFLIYFQGNSAPDKSGLPSDRFSAERTGGSVSTLTIQRTQQEDSAVYLCASSLAGAGSTEAFFGQGTRLTVV.

The chain has TRBV11-2 and TRBJ2-7; a weak D match, TRBD2 (5 bases). CDR3 length: 15 residues. CDR1 is SGHAT, CDR2 FQNNGV, per germline. V lost 0 bases and J lost 7, with 16 bases in between. The CDR3 spells CASSLEMAATGEQYF. CDR3 bases: TGTGCCAGCAGCTTAGAAATGGCGGCGACGGGGGAGCAGTACTTC.

The V and J genes are TRBV7-2 and TRBJ2-3; D is unresolved. Between the trimmed V and J ends, which lost 5 bases and 3 bases, there was a span of 15 bases. The CDR3 contains 15 residues. The V gene's germline CDR1 is SGHTA and CDR2 FQGNSA. The chain's CDR3 is CASSLWGTRTDTQYF. The CDR3 coding sequence is TGTGCCAGCAGCCTATGGGGAACCCGGACAGATACGCAGTATTTT.

V gene TRBV19 combines with J gene TRBJ2-5, with D perhaps matching TRBD2 (6 bases). Deletions cut 6 bases from V and 2 bases from J, with 19 bases between. The CDR3 totals 16 residues. Germline CDR1 reads LNHDA; CDR2 reads SQIVND (reference sequence). CDR3 nucleotide sequence: TGTGCCAGTAGACCCACGGGCAGCGGACTACAAGAGACCCAGTACTTC. Protein sequence: CASRPTGSGLQETQYF.

The chain uses TRBV27 and TRBJ2-5; the D gene is possibly TRBD1 (5 bases). The V end lost 7 bases, the J end lost 4 bases, and 16 bases lay between the germline ends. Germline assignment: CDR1 MNHEY and CDR2 SMNVEV (reference sequence). The CDR3 extends over 14 amino acids. The DNA for the CDR3 is TGTGCCAGCAAAACTATCAGGGCCTCAGAGACCCAGTACTTC. This sequence encodes CASKTIRASETQYF.

This rearrangement joins TRBV24-1 to TRBJ1-6, with a possible D match to TRBD1 (6 bases). Per the germline V gene, CDR1 is KGHDR and CDR2 is SFDVKD. The CDR3 is 16 amino acids. V dropped 9 bases and J dropped 5 bases, with 19 bases sitting between them. The CDR3 sequence is CATDRHPHGNNSPLHF. The CDR3 coding sequence is TGTGCCACCGACAGGCACCCCCACGGAAATAATTCACCCCTCCACTTT.

This chain uses TRBV5-1 with TRBJ2-3, with 8 bases that match TRBD2. Germline-derived CDR1 and CDR2 are SGHRS and YFSETQ. The V segment lost 4 bases and the J segment 5 bases; nucleotides outside the gene matches: 9. This CDR3 contains 15 residues. CDR3 sequence reads: CASSHAGTRGDTQYF. DNA for the CDR3: TGCGCCAGCAGCCACGCCGGGACTAGGGGAGATACGCAGTATTTT.

The rearrangement uses TRBV5-1 and TRBJ1-2, with 11 bases aligning to TRBD1. From germline, CDR1 is SGHRS and CDR2 YFSETQ. J gave up 5 bases and V 0 bases, and 3 bases lay outside the gene matches. This CDR3 has 15 amino acids. The CDR3 spells CASSLEGTGGYGYTF. CDR3 nucleotides: TGCGCCAGCAGCTTGGAAGGGACAGGGGGGTATGGCTACACCTTC.

Here the CDR3 DNA reads TGTGCCAGCAGCGTAGCGACCCAGGAATACAATGAGCAGTTCTTC. It codes for CASSVATQEYNEQFF. The chain is built from TRBV9 and TRBJ2-1; D not resolved. This CDR3 region has 15 residues. V was trimmed by 0 bases and J by 4 bases, leaving 11 bases between them. In germline, CDR1 is SGDLS, CDR2 YYNGEE. Combining the CDR3 with reference TRBV9 and TRBJ2-1 gives the whole variable domain DSGVTQTPKHLITATGQRVTLRCSPRSGDLSVYWYQQSLDQGLQFLIQYYNGEERAKGNILERFSAQQFPDLHSELNLSSLELGDSALYFCASSVATQEYNEQFFGPGTRLTVL.

This clone has just a few counts. The genes are TRBV28 and TRBJ1-2; D not certain. Germline V gene data show CDR1 as MDHEN and CDR2 as SYDVKM. CDR3 length equals 16 residues. V lost 3 bases to trimming and J lost 2 bases, with 16 bases between them. The CDR3 spells CASSFAGQPKNYGYTF. Here the CDR3 DNA reads TGTGCCAGCAGTTTTGCCGGGCAGCCGAAAAACTATGGCTACACCTTC.

The V call is TRBV18, the J call TRBJ2-1; perhaps TRBD2 as D (5 bases). CDR3 length: 15 residues. V lost 1 base and J 2 bases, leaving 9 bases between the germline ends. The germline gives CDR1 KGHSH, CDR2 LQKENI. CDR3: CASSPRNGAYNEQFF. The DNA of the CDR3 is TGTGCCAGCTCACCACGAAACGGGGCCTACAATGAGCAGTTCTTC.

The chain couples TRBV1 to TRBJ2-7; the D call TRBD2 from the table was never checked on the DNA. TRBV1 is flagged as a pseudogene. CDR3 length equals 14 residues. The CDR3 region has the DNA TGCACCAGCAGCCAAGGGAGCCGGGGCTACGAGCAGTACTTC. Translated, it gives CTSSQGSRGYEQYF.

The chain is built from TRBV6-5 and TRBJ1-1; D might be TRBD1 (6 bases). The germline CDR1 and CDR2 sequences are MNHEY and SVGAGI. V lost 6 bases to trimming and J lost 0 bases, with 14 bases between them. There are 15 residues in the CDR3. The CDR3 DNA reads as TGTGCCAGCAGCCCAATCCAGGGGTTGAACACTGAAGCTTTCTTT. This gives the protein CASSPIQGLNTEAFF.

The V and J genes are TRBV5-1 and TRBJ2-7; D gene unclear. The CDR3 has 14 amino acids. Germline-derived CDR1 and CDR2 are SGHRS and YFSETQ. V was cut by 1 base and J by 3 bases, with 11 bases left in between. The CDR3 reads CASSLRSADYEQYF. DNA for the CDR3: TGCGCCAGCAGCTTGAGGAGCGCAGACTACGAGCAGTACTTC.

This chain joins TRBV29-1 and TRBJ2-1; TRBD1 aligns across 7 bases. Looked up from germline, CDR1 is SQVTM and CDR2 is ANQGSEA. The CDR3 length is 12 residues. CDR3 nucleotides: TGCAGTATTACAGGGGTCGTCGATGAGCAGTTCTTC. Its protein product is CSITGVVDEQFF.